Listed below are T cell receptor beta chains from one sample, sequenced in a study of shared clonotypes between healthy human individuals. Method: immunoSEQ multiplex PCR; TCRdb's copy keeps in-frame clones and lacks some. The sample contains approximately 1,000,000 clones, around three quarters of which appear only once. Sequencing was done on a sample of memory CD4+ T cells from PBMCs. The source of these receptors is a man aged 18 to 29 in good health. Some clones in this sample may be carry-over from other donors' samples. Each CDR3 is given without its conserved first and last residue. Each record gives: clone size, V gene, CDR3 protein. Only some rows state a clone size, as once, few, many or a class for expanded clones.

>-|TRBV20-1
SAPSGNTIY
>-|TRBV19
ASSKTRLNTEAF
>once|TRBV5-6
ASSLRGNTIY
>once|TRBV7-9
ASSPRGGDRVFGGELF
>-|TRBV27
AGSPRQGDRGKLF
>-|TRBV5-4
ASSPQQGKVWDEQF
>few|TRBV30
ACVLAGGPIITDTQY
>few|TRBV10-3
AISESGTSGTRSYNEQF
>-|TRBV11-2
ASSSLQGRNEQF
>-|TRBV11-2
ASSPGKSGYT
>-|TRBV28
ASSLSGYTEAF
>-|TRBV28
ASSLSGSEQY
>once|TRBV4-3
ASSPLLTGYNEQF
>once|TRBV7-2
ASSLVGGEQF
>-|TRBV5-1
ASSLKLRDGSTQY
>-|TRBV28
ASSLPGGGAF
>once|TRBV4-1
ASSQEEGAGRPYT
>few|TRBV4-1
ASSQESTDVYGYT
>-|TRBV11-2
ASSLGQGLRQTDYEQY
>-|TRBV5-4
ASSSGLARSSTDTQY
>-|TRBV28
AGNRGGNEKLF
>-|TRBV6-6
ASSYGHPYQPQH
>-|TRBV29-1
SATTGDSPLH
>once|TRBV29-1
SVDRGGFAF
>-|TRBV7-3
ASSLEVDTEAF
>-|TRBV6-5
ASSPPVGVLT
>-|TRBV7-2
ASSSPGGKETQY
>-|TRBV5-1
ASSFQGGATEAF
>many|TRBV7-8
ASNRDRISNEQF
>-|TRBV29-1
SVDTGFRGEKLF
>-|TRBV7-3
ASSSAPGWEGNNEQF
>-|TRBV27
ASNLAGGPRNEQF
>-|TRBV5-4
ASSSAGAPFYNEQF
>-|TRBV12-5
ASGLGPSGRAPGELF
>once|TRBV4-3
ASSQYAAPVGGDTQY
>-|TRBV19
ASSTDGTYGYT
>-|TRBV5-6
ASSNGGRVVQY
>-|TRBV4-3
ASSPGSGNQPQH
>-|TRBV6-8
ASSLVGLDSSGNTIY
>-|TRBV7-2
ASSSDRVGYEQY
>-|TRBV15
ATSRRQGSEKLF
>few|TRBV30
AWSRGRTISGANVLT